This T cell receptor (beta chain) was observed in a study of cytomegalovirus exposure and HLA in healthy donors. General study points: Cytomegalovirus status, reportedly, was diagnosed with high specificity and sensitivity by the classifier.

With 0 bases clipped from V and 4 bases from J, the junction kept 6 bases outside the gene matches. Per germline, CDR1 MGHRA and CDR2 YSYEKL. There are 16 residues in the CDR3. About this clone itself: Antigen specificity is unknown.

Amplification used 60 Vbeta primers and 13 Jbeta primers. TCRdb's table, derived via immunoSEQ multiplex PCR, lists solely in-frame clones and lacks some. The sample includes 85,000 to 100,000 clones, 86% seen only once; the top ten take 8.5% to 10%. The J gene is TRBJ1-2, the V gene TRBV4-1, with 9 nucleotides matching TRBD1. The sequenced material came from PBMCs. The sequence was collected from a man between 25 and 39 years old in good health and CMV-seropositive. DNA of the CDR3: TGCGCCAGCAGCCAAGATCCACAGGGGGCAAGCTATGGCTACACCTTC. As protein: CASSQDPQGASYGYTF.